The 25 T cell receptor beta chains reported below all come from one sample, sequenced in a study of CD8 T cells in ankylosing spondylitis. TCRdb reprocessed the 5' RACE reads with MiXCR, giving one entry per CDR3 protein. The profile shows hundreds of thousands of distinct CDR3 sequences, 30% to 35% of them singletons. The sequencing sample was made of blood, either unsorted or a sorted T cell fraction (not recorded which). These receptor sequences come from a male donor with ankylosing spondylitis or in good health (not recorded which).

This clonotype appeared a few times. The chain joins TRBV10-3 to TRBJ2-7; D is unclear. Germline assignment: CDR1 ENHRY and CDR2 SYGVKD. CDR3 length: 15 residues. V was cut by 3 bases and J by 0 bases, with 12 bases left in between. The CDR3 DNA reads TGTGCCATCAGTGAAATGGGGTCCTCCTCCTACGAGCAGTACTTC. Its translation: CAISEMGSSSYEQYF.

The chain carries TRBV12-3 or TRBV12-4 and TRBJ1-5; 7 bases line up with TRBD1. V shed 6 bases and J 7 bases; nucleotides not matched to a gene: 6. CDR3 size: 13 residues. The CDR3 nucleotides are TGTGCCAGCAGCAGGGGGATGAGACAGCCCCAGCATTTT. Its translation: CASSRGMRQPQHF.

This chain uses TRBV12-3 or TRBV12-4 with TRBJ2-7; D uncertain. The V end lost 1 base, the J end lost 9 bases, and 10 bases lay between the germline ends. This CDR3 has 12 amino acids. The CDR3 DNA follows: TGTGCCAGCAGTTTAGGGGTTGGACCGCAGTACTTC. It specifies CASSLGVGPQYF.

The V gene is TRBV9, the J gene TRBJ2-2; 10 bases are shared with TRBD1. Germline-derived CDR1 and CDR2 are SGDLS and YYNGEE. J was trimmed by 4 bases and V by 3 bases; bases with no gene match: 15. The CDR3 has 19 amino acids. Written as DNA, the CDR3 is TGTGCCAGCAGCGAGCGTCCCGGGACAGGGGTTGAGCCCACCGGGGAGCTGTTTTTT. Translating it yields CASSERPGTGVEPTGELFF.

In its sample, this clonotype was seen a few times. The rearrangement links TRBV7-3 to TRBJ2-7; 9 nucleotides match TRBD1. Germline lookup yields CDR1 SGHTA and CDR2 FQGTGA. Trimming removed 3 bases from V and 5 bases from J; junction bases left unmatched: 5. This CDR3 is built from 14 residues. Here the CDR3 reads CASSLGQGTHEQYF. CDR3 sequence (DNA): TGTGCCAGCAGCTTGGGACAGGGTACCCACGAGCAGTACTTC.

The rearrangement uses TRBV10-2 and TRBJ1-1; D gene uncertain. The CDR3 loop spans 14 amino acids. V gave up 6 bases and J gave up 1 base, with 12 bases separating them. Germline V lookup: CDR1 WSHSY, CDR2 SAAADI. This CDR3 reads CASSWALSNTEAFF. As DNA, the CDR3 is TGCGCCAGCAGCTGGGCCCTATCGAACACTGAAGCTTTCTTT.

This clonotype occurred a few times. The chain combines TRBV12-3 or TRBV12-4 with TRBJ2-7; 9 bases agree with TRBD1. J was trimmed by 1 base and V by 5 bases; bases with no gene match: 3. The CDR3 is 14 residues long. DNA of the CDR3: TGTGCCAGCAGTACAGGGGGCCTGTCCTACGAGCAGTACTTC. This codes for CASSTGGLSYEQYF.

This clonotype was found many times. The rearrangement uses TRBV29-1 and TRBJ2-5; TRBD2 matches 11 bases. This CDR3 is 13 amino acids long. With 5 bases clipped from V and 2 bases from J, the junction kept 1 base outside the gene matches. Germline assignment: CDR1 SQVTM and CDR2 ANQGSEA. Here the CDR3 reads CSVRTSGQETQYF. In nucleotides, the CDR3 is TGCAGCGTTAGGACTAGCGGGCAAGAGACCCAGTACTTC.

This clonotype was detected once. The rearrangement links TRBV6-1 to TRBJ1-4, with D perhaps TRBD1 (6 bases). This CDR3 has 16 amino acids. Deletions cut 6 bases from V and 7 bases from J, with 21 bases between. Germline CDR1 MNHNS, CDR2 SASEGT. CDR3 in DNA: TGTGCCAGCAGGCGGGGCAACAGGGCGGGAGGTGAAAAACTGTTTTTT. This sequence encodes CASRRGNRAGGEKLFF.

In its sample, this clonotype was seen a few times. This chain connects TRBV27 to TRBJ2-7, with 9 bases matching TRBD2. From germline, CDR1 is MNHEY and CDR2 SMNVEV (reference sequence). The CDR3 is 15 residues long. V trimming: 10 bases; J trimming: 3 bases; junction bases outside the gene matches: 13. CDR3 nucleotide sequence: TGTGCCACCTCTCCCTCTAGCGGGGCAGACTACGAGCAGTACTTC. Translated, it gives CATSPSSGADYEQYF.

This clonotype came up a few times. The gene calls are TRBV20-1 and TRBJ2-5, with 12 bases lining up with TRBD1. Germline V gene sequence: CDR1 DFQATT, CDR2 SNEGSKA (reference sequence). The CDR3 runs to 15 residues. With 6 bases clipped from V and 5 bases from J, the junction kept 10 bases outside the gene matches. The CDR3 protein is CSAEAGTGGSETQYF. As DNA, the CDR3 is TGCAGTGCCGAGGCCGGGACAGGGGGCTCGGAGACCCAGTACTTC.

The rearrangement joins TRBV7-9 to TRBJ1-1; D ambiguous. V lost 5 bases and J lost 5, with 18 bases in between. Germline V gene sequence: CDR1 SEHNR, CDR2 FQNEAQ (reference sequence). The CDR3 has 15 residues. The CDR3 sequence is CASSPPMVSRTEAFF. The CDR3 DNA follows: TGTGCCAGCAGCCCGCCAATGGTATCGCGGACTGAAGCTTTCTTT. Supplemented by reference TRBV7-9 and TRBJ1-1, the full variable domain reads DTGVSQNPRHKITKRGQNVTFRCDPISEHNRLYWYRQTLGQGPEFLTYFQNEAQLEKSRLLSDRFSAERPKGSFSTLEIQRTEQGDSAMYLCASSPPMVSRTEAFFGQGTRLTVV.

The chain employs TRBV6-4 and TRBJ1-2; 12 positions match TRBD1. The germline gives CDR1 MRHNA, CDR2 SNTAGT. The length of the CDR3 is 15 residues. Trimming took 6 bases from V and 6 from J; bases not matched to a gene: 8. CDR3 sequence (DNA): TGTGCCAGCAGGCCCGGGACAGGGGGCGTCGATGGCTACACCTTC. Encoded protein: CASRPGTGGVDGYTF.

In regard to this clonotype: One end of the junction is discordant with germline, which a read error may explain. This chain connects TRBV20-1 to TRBJ2-5; 9 bases are a match to TRBD1. The CDR3 covers 17 residues. The germline gives CDR1 DFQATT, CDR2 SNEGSKA (reference sequence). CDR3 DNA sequence: TGCAGCGCTAGAGATGTCCTCCGGACAGGGGCCCGGGAGACCCAGTACTTC. Encoded protein: CSARDVLRTGARETQYF.

This chain connects TRBV7-8 to TRBJ2-1; D gene unclear. Trimming left V 5 bases short and J 10 bases short, with 12 bases between. CDR1 and CDR2 from the germline V gene are SGHVS and FQNEAQ. There are 12 residues in the CDR3. CDR3 sequence: CASSTRFLEQFF. CDR3 in DNA: TGTGCCAGCAGCACCCGTTTCCTGGAGCAGTTCTTC.

This sequence joins TRBV27 and TRBJ2-7; TRBD1 matches 7 bases. This CDR3 has 14 residues. V was clipped by 5 bases and J by 6 bases; unmatched bases: 10. CDR1 is MNHEY, CDR2 SMNVEV, per germline (reference sequence). CDR3 amino acids: CASSGSGQSPEQYF. As DNA, the CDR3 is TGTGCCAGCAGTGGCTCGGGACAGTCTCCCGAGCAGTACTTC.

This clonotype was seen just once. It may be a read error: a sequence one base away is much more abundant. V and J are TRBV6-5 and TRBJ1-2; D may be TRBD1 (6 bases). CDR1 and CDR2 (germline): MNHEY, SVGAGI. CDR3 length equals 15 residues. The V end was cut by 4 bases, the J end by 4 bases, with 16 bases between. The CDR3 loop reads CASSSARTDSYGYTF. The DNA for the CDR3 is TGTGCCAGCAGTTCCGCCAGGACAGACTCCTATGGCTACACCTTC.

The V call is TRBV4-2, the J call TRBJ2-3; 13 bases align to TRBD2. With 4 bases clipped from V and 4 bases from J, the junction kept 11 bases outside the gene matches. Looked up from germline, CDR1 is LGHNA and CDR2 is YNFKEQ. CDR3 length: 18 residues. CDR3 bases: TGTGCCAGCAGCCCCACTAGCGGGGGGGCTGAGGGCGCAGATACGCAGTATTTT. Amino acids: CASSPTSGGAEGADTQYF.

The chain uses TRBV7-8 and TRBJ2-7; the D is unclear. CDR1 is SGHVS, CDR2 FQNEAQ, per germline. The CDR3 runs to 14 residues. V was trimmed by 6 bases and J by 0 bases, leaving 12 bases between them. The CDR3 DNA sequence: TGTGCCAGCAGGGACGGACGGTTCTCCTACGAGCAGTACTTC. Protein: CASRDGRFSYEQYF. Drawing the rest from reference TRBV7-8 and TRBJ2-7, the complete variable domain is GAGVSQSPRYKVAKRGQDVALRCDPISGHVSLFWYQQALGQGPEFLTYFQNEAQLDKSGLPSDRFFAERPEGSVSTLKIQRTQQEDSAVYLCASRDGRFSYEQYFGPGTRLTVT.

This clonotype was recorded at least ten times. CDR3 region: CSARTGGYEQYF. The CDR3 DNA sequence: TGCAGTGCCAGGACAGGGGGTTACGAGCAGTACTTC. The chain carries TRBV20-1 and TRBJ2-7; 10 positions match TRBD1. Trimming took 6 bases from V and 4 from J; bases not matched to a gene: 3. From germline, CDR1 is DFQATT and CDR2 SNEGSKA (reference sequence). The CDR3 covers 12 residues.

The chain is built from TRBV15 and TRBJ1-3; D is ambiguous. Germline V gene lookup returns CDR1 LNHNV and CDR2 YYDKDF (reference sequence). The CDR3 extends over 16 amino acids. V lost 0 bases, J lost 0 bases, and 9 bases lay in between. The CDR3 DNA follows: TGTGCCACCAGCAGAGATAAGGGTTACTCTGGAAACACCATATATTTT. Translated: CATSRDKGYSGNTIYF.

This chain links TRBV15 with TRBJ2-3; tentative D call: TRBD2 (7 bases). The CDR3 loop spans 13 amino acids. Germline values: CDR1 LNHNV, CDR2 YYDKDF (reference sequence). The ends were cut back, 11 bases at V and 3 bases at J, with 15 bases in the middle. CDR3 loop: CASRGGRTDTQYF. The CDR3, as DNA: TGTGCCTCTAGGGGGGGCCGGACAGATACGCAGTATTTT.

The sample holds a few counts of this clonotype. The chain couples TRBV20-1 to TRBJ2-5; 7 bases are shared with TRBD1. Germline V gene lookup returns CDR1 DFQATT and CDR2 SNEGSKA (reference sequence). The CDR3 spans 16 residues. Trimming took 5 bases from V and 1 from J; bases not matched to a gene: 13. The chain's CDR3 is CSADRVDLWGQETQYF. The DNA of the CDR3 is TGCAGTGCTGACAGGGTGGATTTATGGGGCCAAGAGACCCAGTACTTC.

The rearrangement joins TRBV4-2 to TRBJ2-1, with D perhaps TRBD1 (6 bases). Trimming removed 6 bases from V and 0 bases from J, with 27 bases in between. This CDR3 is built from 20 residues. The V gene's germline CDR1 is LGHNA and CDR2 YNFKEQ. The DNA for the CDR3 is TGTGCCAGCAGTCCACCCTGGGACAAAAGCCGTTACAGCTCCTACAATGAGCAGTTCTTC. It is translated as CASSPPWDKSRYSSYNEQFF.

V gene TRBV10-3 combines with J gene TRBJ2-3; D unclear. The V gene lost 3 bases and the J gene lost 1 base, with 17 bases spanning the gap. Germline assignment: CDR1 ENHRY and CDR2 SYGVKD. This CDR3 is 17 amino acids long. CDR3 nucleotide sequence: TGTGCCATCAGTGAAAGGTCTTTGTTGGACGGCACAGATACGCAGTATTTT. Amino acids: CAISERSLLDGTDTQYF.